This TCR beta chain appears in the sequencing data of a study of shared clonotypes between healthy human individuals (dated by TCRdb to 2018 to 2021). Regarding the research as a whole: Three men and a couple of women, aged 18 to 49 years, made up the cohort. The study deeply sequenced blood TCR repertoires of about 5 healthy adults to estimate repertoire size and the extent of clonotype sharing between individuals. To increase sequencing depth and limit assay-specific biases, different laboratories used diverse techniques to prepare libraries and sequence TCR repertoires. Per donor, leukapheresis produced somewhere between about 0.8 and 9 billion PBMCs. For each donor, CD4 naive and CD4 memory were each given three plates, CD8 naive was given two plates, and CD8 memory was given one plate.

Turning to this clone: Its antigen specificity is not known. No base quality information exists; no much larger clone differs at one position.

For CDR1 and CDR2, the germline V gene lists MDHEN and SYDVKM. Between the V and J ends, shortened by 5 bases and 2 bases respectively, the junction contains 16 bases. The CDR3 contains 16 residues, cysteine and phenylalanine counted. Only the CDR3 DNA is retained, 48 bases long and in frame from the first base. Using the deep immunoSEQ assay, multiplex PCR amplified TCR CDR3 regions from genomic DNA. Extracted genomic DNA from each cell subset was distributed evenly across all wells of several immunoSEQ 96-well plates, and each plate was treated as a replicate. For sorted subsets, each replicate PCR was loaded with roughly 190 ng genomic DNA, equivalent to approximately 33,000 T cell genomes. The purified libraries were quantified using a Qubit 3.0 fluorometer, sized with a Bioanalyzer 2100, and then quantified again using the KAPA Library Quantification kit. Every immunoSEQ 96-well plate was sequenced on a separate single-read 150-cycle Illumina NextSeq 550 flow cell. In the original analysis: Because only junctional sequences without quality scores were contained in the immunoSEQ output, filtering matching that applied to full-length reads could not be performed. To assign V/J genes and CDR3, sequences were annotated against IMGT germline references using PyIR, a Python wrapper for IgBLAST v1.9. Any read was removed if the V/J assignment was weak (E-value above 1e-6), the CDR3 was missing, or the read contained stop codons, out-of-frame junctions, or ambiguous translated residues. A V3J clonotype was defined by an identical inferred V gene, J gene, and CDR3 amino acid sequence. The percentage overlap between two repertoires was calculated by dividing the number of shared unique clonotypes by the size of the smaller repertoire. Repertoire richness was assessed with RTK rarefaction, the Chao1 estimator, and Recon v2.1 estimates of unobserved clonotypes. Generation probabilities were computed with OLGA for all TCRbeta clonotypes obtained by the gDNA method from several donors. This is the immuneACCESS table as TCRdb keeps it, with only in-frame sequences that have V and J called. A part of the clones is gone; compared with another copy, unresolved V genes explain less than half, and the rest is unexplained. V and J calls and clone size are copied from that table; D and trimming were computed from the DNA. The sample contains hundreds of thousands of clones, roughly 96% of them found a single time. The ten most abundant clones make up about 0.25% of the sample.

On the study overall, not on this receptor specifically: The small number of donors limited the genetic and exposure-history diversity represented. Only blood was sampled, and tissue TCR repertoires likely differ from those in blood. Based on pairwise subsampling, the degree of clonotype sharing among donors was expected to be affected by sequencing depth. Naive subsets generally had larger estimated clonotype richness than memory subsets did. Across several donors, approximately 5% of naive CD4, around 3.5% of naive CD8, 2.3% of memory CD4, and 0.4% to 0.45% of memory CD8 clonotypes were shared. Even with the large sequencing depth, rarefaction of the sorted-subset datasets indicated that sequencing was incomplete. Compared with non-shared clonotypes, the clonotypes found in all four sorted-subset donors had higher generation probabilities.

For the CD8 naive samples, CD45RO-negative cells were positively selected for CCR7, yielding a CD45RA+CCR7+ population from which TemRA cells were excluded. Donors were healthy HIV-negative adults with no recently reported acute infections or vaccinations. Every donor was a Caucasian adult residing in Nashville, Tennessee, USA. Blood was obtained by leukapheresis, after which PBMCs were separated by Ficoll-Histopaque density gradient centrifugation and cryopreserved in liquid nitrogen vapor phase. Analytical flow cytometry was used to check the purity and quantity of every magnetically sorted T cell population. Genomic DNA was isolated from every sorted fraction and measured by UV absorbance on a Nanodrop 2000c.

The TCR comes from a man aged 25 to 40 in good health. The sequence is built from TRBV28 and TRBJ1-3; too little of a D gene remains to name it. The sequencing input was naive CD8+ T cells sorted from blood. Explained via the paper, the cell subset or site label denotes: CD45RA+CCR7+. The DNA sequence is as follows: TGTGCCAGCAGTGCCCTCTTGAGGGCCACTGGAAACACCATATATTTT. It translates to CASSALLRATGNTIYF. The CDR3, completed at both ends by the reference TRBV28 and TRBJ1-3 genes, gives the full variable domain DVKVTQSSRYLVKRTGEKVFLECVQDMDHENMFWYRQDPGLGLRLIYFSYDVKMKEKGDIPEGYSVSREKKERFSLILESASTNQTSMYLCASSALLRATGNTIYFGEGSWLTVV.